Shown below are 29 T cell receptor beta chains from a single sample sequenced in a study of patients and donors after allogeneic stem cell transplantation. TCRdb reanalysed the RT-PCR reads using MiXCR and keeps one entry per CDR3 protein. This sample yields under 170,000 distinct CDR3 sequences, of which about two fifths are seen a single time; 50% to 65% belongs to the top ten. The sequenced sample was blood, either unsorted or a sorted T cell fraction (not recorded which). Receptors originate from a human donor who was either an allogeneic HSCT recipient or a stem cell or donor lymphocyte infusion donor (not recorded which). It is not recorded whose cells these are; they may come from a transplant donor.

The V and J genes are TRBV5-1 and TRBJ1-4, with TRBD1 as a possible D gene (5 bases). Germline assignment: CDR1 SGHRS and CDR2 YFSETQ. The CDR3 spans 14 residues. Trimming cost V 1 base and J 7 bases, with 11 bases left between them. CDR3 DNA: TGCGCCAGCAGCTTGAGTGGGGCTGGTGAAAAACTGTTTTTT. Translating gives CASSLSGAGEKLFF.

This clonotype was seen only a few times. CDR3 sequence reads: CAISQGAGYGYTF. The CDR3 DNA sequence: TGTGCCATCTCACAGGGGGCGGGATATGGCTACACCTTC. The chain joins TRBV10-3 to TRBJ1-2; 9 bases are shared with TRBD1. J gave up 5 bases and V 8 bases, and 6 bases lay outside the gene matches. This CDR3 contains 13 residues. From germline, CDR1 is ENHRY and CDR2 SYGVKD.

The chain joins TRBV30 to TRBJ1-1; 7 positions match TRBD1. The V segment lost 1 base and the J segment 2 bases; nucleotides outside the gene matches: 1. This CDR3 has 13 amino acids. The germline CDR1 and CDR2 sequences are GTSNPN and SVGIG (reference sequence). The CDR3 loop is CAWSGQGNTEAFF. The CDR3 DNA reads as TGTGCCTGGAGTGGACAGGGAAACACTGAAGCTTTCTTT.

V and J are TRBV5-5 and TRBJ1-3; D unclear. Germline V lookup: CDR1 SGHKS, CDR2 YYEKEE (reference sequence). The CDR3 loop spans 14 amino acids. Trimming stripped 4 bases from V and 0 bases from J, with 8 bases between. CDR3 in DNA: TGTGCCAGCAGCCGTACAGACTCTGGAAACACCATATATTTT. Translation gives CASSRTDSGNTIYF. The variable domain in full, with the rest retrieved from reference TRBV5-5 and TRBJ1-3, is DAGVTQSPTHLIKTRGQQVTLRCSPISGHKSVSWYQQVLGQGPQFIFQYYEKEERGRGNFPDRFSARQFPNYSSELNVNALLLGDSALYLCASSRTDSGNTIYFGEGSWLTVV.

This clonotype has only a few counts. The chain combines TRBV20-1 with TRBJ1-5; D uncertain. V lost 0 bases and J lost 1, with 10 bases in between. This CDR3 contains 15 residues. CDR1 DFQATT and CDR2 SNEGSKA come from the germline V gene (reference sequence). CDR3 region: CSARDNWQSNQPQHF. The CDR3 DNA sequence: TGCAGTGCTAGAGATAACTGGCAGAGCAATCAGCCCCAGCATTTT.

The sample holds a few counts of this clonotype. The rearrangement joins TRBV6-6 to TRBJ1-1; the D gene is possibly TRBD1 (6 bases). Germline V gene sequence: CDR1 MNHNY, CDR2 SVGAGI (reference sequence). This CDR3 spans 14 amino acids. Trimming removed 7 bases from V and 2 bases from J, with 14 bases in between. The CDR3 region has the DNA TGTGCCAGCATTACAGGGATATTAAACACTGAAGCTTTCTTT. As protein: CASITGILNTEAFF.

This clonotype was picked up a small number of times. The chain is built from TRBV9 and TRBJ1-2; the D is unclear. The CDR3 is 12 residues long. V shed 0 bases and J shed 8 bases, with 8 bases lying between them. Germline CDR1 SGDLS, CDR2 YYNGEE. The CDR3 DNA reads TGTGCCAGCAGCGTAGCCTCTTGGGGCTACACCTTC. Amino acid sequence: CASSVASWGYTF.

This chain uses TRBV24-1 with TRBJ1-5, with D unresolved. Germline lookup yields CDR1 KGHDR and CDR2 SFDVKD. The V gene lost 4 bases and the J gene lost 0 bases, with 6 bases spanning the gap. The CDR3 covers 14 residues. In DNA, the CDR3 is TGTGCCACCAGTGACCCTTCTAGCAATCAGCCCCAGCATTTT. It specifies CATSDPSSNQPQHF.

A few counts support this clonotype. This chain links TRBV7-9 with TRBJ1-5, with D uncertain. CDR3 length: 17 amino acids. The germline CDR1 and CDR2 sequences are SEHNR and FQNEAQ (reference sequence). V was cut by 5 bases and J by 0 bases, with 17 bases left in between. Here the CDR3 reads CASSRWPEPYSNQPQHF. The CDR3 coding sequence is TGTGCCAGCAGCCGCTGGCCGGAGCCCTATAGCAATCAGCCCCAGCATTTT.

Concerning this clonotype: This may stem from a read error, because a much larger clone lies one nucleotide away. This chain uses TRBV27 with TRBJ1-1; unclear D gene. V shed 4 bases and J shed 6 bases, with 18 bases lying between them. Germline CDR1 is MNHEY and CDR2 is SMNVEV (reference sequence). The CDR3 contains 15 residues. CDR3 sequence (DNA): TGTGCCAGCAGTTCGAACCCGGTGGCGGTATCTGAAGCTTTCTTT. The encoded protein is CASSSNPVAVSEAFF.

There are a few counts of this clonotype. The chain is built from TRBV20-1 and TRBJ2-7; D is tentatively TRBD1 or TRBD2 (5 bases each). V lost 3 bases and J 0 bases, leaving 12 bases between the germline ends. The CDR3 covers 14 residues. CDR1 and CDR2 from the germline V gene are DFQATT and SNEGSKA (reference sequence). Written as DNA, the CDR3 is TGCAGTGCTAGGTTGGGGGAGAGCTCCTACGAGCAGTACTTC. Translated, it gives CSARLGESSYEQYF.

This clonotype was found a few times. The V call is TRBV6-1, the J call TRBJ1-4, with 7 bases lining up with TRBD1. CDR3 length: 14 amino acids. V lost 1 base and J lost 8; bases outside the gene matches: 4. CDR1 and CDR2 from the germline V gene are MNHNS and SASEGT. The CDR3 sequence is CASSEGDRREKLFF. The CDR3, as DNA: TGTGCCAGCAGTGAAGGGGACAGAAGAGAAAAACTGTTTTTT.

The CDR3 is CASLLGNTEAFF. The CDR3 nucleotides are TGTGCCAGCCTCCTAGGGAACACTGAAGCTTTCTTT. The gene calls are TRBV2 and TRBJ1-1; D call uncertain. The V end was cut by 8 bases, the J end by 1 base, with 8 bases between. The CDR3 sequence is 12 residues long. Germline CDR1 reads SNHLY; CDR2 reads FYNNEI.

The CDR3 reads CSVDFLAGAETQYF. As DNA, the CDR3 is TGCAGCGTTGATTTTCTAGCGGGGGCAGAGACCCAGTACTTC. The J gene is TRBJ2-5, the V gene TRBV29-1; 10 bases align to TRBD2. This CDR3 region has 14 residues. CDR1 is SQVTM, CDR2 ANQGSEA, per germline. V gave up 3 bases and J gave up 4 bases; unmatched junction bases: 5.

CDR3 sequence reads: CASSPRQGKIDYGYTF. The CDR3 DNA sequence: TGTGCCAGCAGTCCTCGACAGGGGAAGATCGACTATGGCTACACCTTC. The rearrangement joins TRBV27 to TRBJ1-2, with 8 bases matching TRBD1. Trimming removed 5 bases from V and 3 bases from J; junction bases left unmatched: 11. CDR3 length: 16 amino acids. Germline V gene lookup returns CDR1 MNHEY and CDR2 SMNVEV (reference sequence).

The CDR3 bases are TGTGCCAGCAGCGAATTACAGGGGCCAGATACGCAGTATTTT. Translation: CASSELQGPDTQYF. The genes are TRBV27 and TRBJ2-3; 7 bases line up with TRBD1. This CDR3 spans 14 amino acids. The V gene end was trimmed by 6 bases and the J gene end by 4 bases; junction bases not matched to a gene: 7. CDR1 is MNHEY and CDR2 is SMNVEV in the germline V gene (reference sequence).

This clonotype has ten or more counts. The rearrangement uses TRBV4-2 and TRBJ1-5; the D gene is possibly TRBD1 (6 bases). V lost 1 base and J 2 bases, leaving 12 bases between the germline ends. The CDR3 extends over 16 amino acids. Germline V gene data show CDR1 as LGHNA and CDR2 as YNFKEQ. The CDR3 coding sequence is TGTGCCAGCAGCCAAGGCCTGGCAGGGGGCAATCAGCCCCAGCATTTT. It translates to CASSQGLAGGNQPQHF.

The chain couples TRBV4-3 to TRBJ2-7; D is unclear. The CDR3 spans 15 residues. V shed 0 bases and J shed 0 bases, with 9 bases lying between them. CDR1 and CDR2 (germline): LGHNA, YSLEER. CDR3 nucleotide sequence: TGCGCCAGCAGCCAAGAGATTCAGAGCTCCTACGAGCAGTACTTC. This encodes CASSQEIQSSYEQYF.

This clonotype has just a few counts. Here the CDR3 DNA reads TGTGCCATCAGTGAGAGCCTAGCGGGCGACGAGCAGTACTTC. This codes for CAISESLAGDEQYF. The chain uses TRBV10-3 and TRBJ2-7; 8 bases fit TRBD2. Germline-derived CDR1 and CDR2 are ENHRY and SYGVKD. This CDR3 has 14 amino acids. Trimming at V came to 2 bases and at J to 5 bases, leaving 5 bases not matched to a gene.

This clonotype was observed a few times. The rearrangement uses TRBV18 and TRBJ1-3, with a possible D match to TRBD1 (6 bases). Per the germline V gene, CDR1 is KGHSH and CDR2 is LQKENI. The CDR3 consists of 16 residues. With 2 bases removed from V and 6 bases from J, the gap between germline ends came to 17 bases. CDR3 protein: CASSPVTGNRENTIYF. The DNA for the CDR3 is TGTGCCAGCTCACCAGTGACGGGGAACAGGGAAAACACCATATATTTT. Full variable domain (missing parts from reference TRBV18 and TRBJ1-3): NAGVMQNPRHLVRRRGQEARLRCSPMKGHSHVYWYRQLPEEGLKFMVYLQKENIIDESGMPKERFSAEFPKEGPSILRIQQVVRGDSAAYFCASSPVTGNRENTIYFGEGSWLTVV.

This chain uses TRBV5-1 with TRBJ2-7, with D perhaps TRBD2 (5 bases). This CDR3 region has 14 residues. Germline CDR1 SGHRS, CDR2 YFSETQ. Trimming pared 7 bases from V and 6 bases from J, leaving 20 bases between. The CDR3 nucleotides are TGCGCCAGCCGAACAGCGACAAACGCGGGCGAGCAGTACTTC. Protein: CASRTATNAGEQYF.

This clonotype was observed a handful of times. The chain joins TRBV12-3 or TRBV12-4 to TRBJ1-1, with 7 nucleotides matching TRBD1. The CDR3 sequence is 13 residues long. Unmatched junction bases numbered 6, after V lost 7 bases and J lost 4 bases. CDR3 amino acids: CASTFTGATEAFF. The CDR3 DNA sequence: TGTGCCAGCACCTTTACAGGGGCCACTGAAGCTTTCTTT.

The V gene is TRBV15, the J gene TRBJ2-2, with D hard to call. Trimming stripped 0 bases from V and 4 bases from J, with 9 bases between. This CDR3 is 15 amino acids long. CDR1 and CDR2 from the germline V gene are LNHNV and YYDKDF (reference sequence). The CDR3 DNA is TGTGCCACCAGCAGAGACCGGCAGGCCACCGGGGAGCTGTTTTTT. It specifies CATSRDRQATGELFF.

This clonotype was counted only a few times. The V gene is TRBV2, the J gene TRBJ1-5, with 7 bases aligning to TRBD1. V lost 1 base and J lost 7; bases outside the gene matches: 7. Germline CDR1 is SNHLY and CDR2 is FYNNEI. This CDR3 has 15 amino acids. Written as DNA, the CDR3 is TGTGCCAGCAGTGAAGAACAGGGGAAGGAACAGCCCCAGCATTTT. Translated: CASSEEQGKEQPQHF. Using reference TRBV2 and TRBJ1-5 for the parts outside the CDR3, the full variable domain is EPEVTQTPSHQVTQMGQEVILRCVPISNHLYFYWYRQILGQKVEFLVSFYNNEISEKSEIFDDQFSVERPDGSNFTLKIRSTKLEDSAMYFCASSEEQGKEQPQHFGDGTRLSIL.

This clonotype was counted a few times. CDR3 sequence (DNA): TGTGCCAGCAGCGGCCGACAGGGGAGTGGCTACACCTTC. Translating it yields CASSGRQGSGYTF. V and J are TRBV3-1 and TRBJ1-2, with 8 bases that match TRBD1. V lost 5 bases, J lost 7 bases, and 6 bases stayed unmatched. The CDR3 covers 13 residues. Germline CDR1 reads LGHDT; CDR2 reads YNNKEL (reference sequence).

The chain has TRBV3-1 and TRBJ1-1; TRBD1 agrees at 8 bases. V shed 6 bases, J shed 4 bases, and the junction held 4 bases outside the gene matches. This CDR3 region has 13 residues. Germline V gives CDR1 LGHDT, CDR2 YNNKEL (reference sequence). The CDR3 nucleotides read TGTGCCAGCAGTCGAGACAGGGGCACTGAAGCTTTCTTT. Protein: CASSRDRGTEAFF.

The chain couples TRBV7-9 to TRBJ2-3; the D gene is possibly TRBD2 (6 bases). From germline, CDR1 is SEHNR and CDR2 FQNEAQ (reference sequence). CDR3 length: 16 amino acids. Trimming shortened V by 4 bases and J by 2 bases, and 16 bases separated the two germline ends. The CDR3 bases are TGTGCCAGCAGCTCCCGGGACTCCCTACTCACAGATACGCAGTATTTT. It is translated as CASSSRDSLLTDTQYF.

This clonotype was detected ten times or more. V usage is TRBV25-1 and J usage is TRBJ1-1; D is uncertain. The CDR3 covers 11 residues. V shed 6 bases and J shed 1 base, with 3 bases lying between them. Germline CDR1 MGHDK, CDR2 SYGVNS. Written as DNA, the CDR3 is TGTGCCAGCAGCGAGAACACTGAAGCTTTCTTT. As protein: CASSENTEAFF.

This clonotype was seen at least ten times. The V call is TRBV10-3, the J call TRBJ1-2; unclear D gene. The germline gives CDR1 ENHRY, CDR2 SYGVKD. The CDR3 sequence is 13 residues long. V lost 2 bases and J lost 7, with 11 bases in between. This CDR3 is CAISERAGLGYTF. The CDR3 nucleotides read TGTGCCATCAGTGAGCGGGCCGGACTTGGCTACACCTTC.